This T cell receptor (beta chain) emerged from a study of shared clonotypes between healthy human individuals (dated by TCRdb to about 2020). Notes on the research overall: The cohort included three men and a couple of women between 18 and 49 years of age. For each donor, CD4 naive and CD4 memory were each given three plates, CD8 naive was given two plates, and CD8 memory was given one plate. To estimate repertoire size and how much clonotypes are shared between individuals, the study performed deep sequencing of blood TCR repertoires from about five healthy adults. To increase sequencing depth and limit assay-specific biases, TCR repertoire library preparation and sequencing were carried out by different laboratories using diverse techniques. Leukapheresis yielded between about 0.85 and 10 billion PBMCs per donor.

On the study overall, not on this receptor specifically: Because the study included a small number of donors, the genetic and exposure-history diversity represented was limited. Clonotypes shared by all four sorted-subset donors showed higher generation probabilities than non-shared clonotypes. Only blood was sampled, and tissue TCR repertoires likely differ from those in blood. Larger estimated clonotype richness was generally found for naive subsets than for memory subsets. Pairwise subsampling led to the expectation that sequencing depth would affect the degree of clonotype sharing among donors. Even with the large sequencing depth, rarefaction of the sorted-subset datasets indicated that sequencing was incomplete. Sharing across a few donors was observed for around 5% of naive CD4, 3% to 4% of naive CD8, over 2% of memory CD4, and 0.4% of memory CD8 clonotypes.

To note about this clone: Its antigen remains undetermined. Base-call qualities are not available, and no considerably larger clone is one nucleotide away.

TCR CDR3 regions were amplified from genomic DNA by multiplex PCR using the deep immunoSEQ assay. Extracted genomic DNA from each cell subset was distributed evenly across all wells of several immunoSEQ 96-well plates, and each plate was treated as a replicate. For sorted subsets, 150 to 200 ng genomic DNA, equal to 30,000 or so T cell genomes, was loaded into each replicate PCR. Purified libraries were quantified with a Qubit 3.0 fluorometer, sized on a Bioanalyzer 2100, and re-quantified with the KAPA Library Quantification kit. A separate single-read 150-cycle Illumina NextSeq 550 flow cell was used to sequence each immunoSEQ 96-well plate. In the original analysis: Because the immunoSEQ output included only junctional sequences and no quality scores, the filtering could not be the same as the filtering used for full-length reads. To assign V/J genes and CDR3, sequences were annotated using PyIR, a Python wrapper for IgBLAST v1.9, with IMGT germline references. Reads were removed for weak V/J assignments (E-value above 1e-6), missing CDR3, stop codons, out-of-frame junctions, or ambiguous translated residues. A V3J clonotype was defined by an identical inferred V gene, J gene, and CDR3 amino acid sequence. To compute the percentage overlap between repertoires, the number of shared unique clonotypes was divided by the size of the smaller repertoire. Repertoire richness was assessed with RTK rarefaction, the Chao1 estimator, and Recon v2.1 estimates of unobserved clonotypes. Generation probabilities were computed with OLGA for all TCRbeta clonotypes obtained by the gDNA method from a handful of donors. TCRdb provides this immuneACCESS table in a form limited to in-frame rearrangements. Some clones are lacking; in checked studies, under half of them reflect an unresolved V gene, and why the rest are absent is not known. For V, J and clone size, that table is used; D and trimming come from the DNA. The sample profile shows over 750,000 clones; 96% of them were found once. Clones ranked in the top ten supply 0.2% to 0.25% of the sample.

CDR1 and CDR2 (GTSNPN, SVGIG) derive from the germline V gene (reference sequence). The germline V end is reduced by 4 bases and the J end by 6 bases; junction bases left unmatched: 14. The CDR3 numbers 16 residues from cysteine through phenylalanine. The sequence is cut down to CDR3 DNA, 48 bases in frame from base 1. CD8 naive samples were CD45RO-negative cells positively selected for CCR7, giving a CD45RA+CCR7+ population that excluded TemRA cells. Healthy HIV-negative adults with no recently reported acute infections or vaccinations were included as donors. All donors were Caucasian adults living in Nashville, Tennessee, USA. Blood was collected by leukapheresis, and PBMCs were isolated by Ficoll-Histopaque density gradient centrifugation and then cryopreserved in liquid nitrogen vapor phase. Purity and quantity of every magnetically sorted T cell population were checked by analytical flow cytometry. From each sorted fraction, genomic DNA was isolated and quantified by UV absorbance on a Nanodrop 2000c.

The clonotype was recovered from a man aged 25 to 40 in good health. The chain is assembled from TRBV30 and TRBJ2-2; 7 of the junction bases match TRBD2. The sample consisted of naive CD8+ T cells sorted from blood. The sample's cell subset or site, from its label and the paper: CD45RA+CCR7+. The DNA reads as follows: TGTGCCTGGACAACTCGGGGGAGGGGCCAGGCCGGGGAGCTGTTTTTT. Its protein reads: CAWTTRGRGQAGELFF.